A single sample gave rise to the 28 T cell receptor beta chains below, sequenced in a study of blood T cell repertoires in COVID-19. Using immunoSEQ multiplex PCR, the repertoire was profiled, and TCRdb retains in-frame clones only, with some absent. The repertoire has 140,000 to 150,000 clones, 60% to 85% of them found once; the top ten carry around 1.8%. What was sequenced was peripheral blood. All receptors come from an older woman with acute or convalescent COVID-19.

The sample holds a few counts of this clone. The V call is TRBV5-1, the J call TRBJ2-2, with 11 bases identical to TRBD2. Germline V gene sequence: CDR1 SGHRS, CDR2 YFSETQ. The CDR3 sequence is 16 residues long. Germline trimming cut 3 bases from V and 6 bases from J; bases unmatched to any gene: 7. The CDR3 DNA is TGCGCCAGCAGCTCTTTAGCGGGAGGGACAGCCGGGGAGCTGTTTTTT. Its translation is CASSSLAGGTAGELFF.

This clone is a singleton in its sample. The CDR3 DNA is TGCGCCAGCAGCCACCGCGGGGAGGGGCAAGAGACCCAGTACTTC. Amino acid sequence: CASSHRGEGQETQYF. The chain combines TRBV5-1 with TRBJ2-5; 7 positions match TRBD2. The CDR3 is 15 amino acids. Germline CDR1 SGHRS, CDR2 YFSETQ. V shed 4 bases, J shed 2 bases, and the junction held 8 bases outside the gene matches.

The gene calls are TRBV27 and TRBJ2-7; TRBD1 might be the D (6 bases). Per the germline V gene, CDR1 is MNHEY and CDR2 is SMNVEV (reference sequence). The CDR3 length is 14 residues. Trimming took off 3 bases at V and 2 bases at J, with 11 bases between the two ends. CDR3 sequence reads: CASSFIRTAYEQYF. The CDR3 bases are TGTGCCAGCAGTTTTATTCGGACAGCCTACGAGCAGTACTTC.

This chain joins TRBV5-1 and TRBJ1-1; no firm D call. The germline gives CDR1 SGHRS, CDR2 YFSETQ. The CDR3 totals 16 residues. Trimming took 2 bases from V and 4 from J, leaving 18 bases between them. The CDR3 spells CASSLRTGFVGTEAFF. In DNA, the CDR3 is TGCGCCAGCAGCTTAAGAACGGGTTTCGTGGGCACTGAAGCTTTCTTT.

The rearrangement links TRBV2 to TRBJ2-1; 7 nucleotides line up with TRBD2. Trimming cost V 3 bases and J 8 bases; bases outside gene matches: 7. Germline CDR1 SNHLY, CDR2 FYNNEI. The CDR3 totals 14 residues. The CDR3 loop reads CASSDLAVADEQFF. In DNA form, the CDR3 reads TGTGCCAGCAGTGATCTAGCGGTGGCGGATGAGCAGTTCTTC.

This clone appeared a single time. This sequence joins TRBV7-2 and TRBJ2-1, with 16 bases identical to TRBD2. V dropped 3 bases and J dropped 15; count of bases not matched to a gene: 14. Per germline, CDR1 SGHTA and CDR2 FQGNSA. This CDR3 is 17 amino acids long. DNA for the CDR3: TGTGCCAGCAGCTTCGGGACTAGCGGGAGGGCCCGCCGGGGTGCGTTCTTC. Translation: CASSFGTSGRARRGAFF.

Comment on this clone: One end of the junction varies from germline; a read error may be responsible. The chain joins TRBV20-1 to TRBJ2-1; D may be TRBD2 (5 bases). Germline CDR1 reads DFQATT; CDR2 reads SNEGSKA (reference sequence). CDR3 length: 11 amino acids. The CDR3 DNA follows: TGCAGCGCTAGGGTGCTAGCCGAGCAGTTCTTC. Translated, it gives CSARVLAEQFF.

V gene TRBV27 combines with J gene TRBJ2-1, with TRBD2 matching 11 bases. This CDR3 contains 19 residues. In germline, CDR1 is MNHEY, CDR2 SMNVEV (reference sequence). Trimming at V came to 2 bases and at J to 0 bases, leaving 9 bases not matched to a gene. The CDR3 here is CASSLGRGTSGSSYNEQFF. Written as DNA, the CDR3 is TGTGCCAGCAGTTTAGGCCGGGGGACTAGCGGTAGCTCCTACAATGAGCAGTTCTTC.

The CDR3 DNA reads TGTGCCAGCAGCCGTGAAACTAGCGGGAGTTTTGAGCAGTTCTTC. Its translation is CASSRETSGSFEQFF. J is TRBJ2-1 and V is TRBV5-4; 11 bases map to TRBD2. This CDR3 region has 15 residues. CDR1 and CDR2 from the germline V gene are SGHNT and YYREEE (reference sequence). Trimming removed 4 bases from V and 9 bases from J; junction bases left unmatched: 9. The whole variable domain, filled in from reference TRBV5-4 and TRBJ2-1, reads ETGVTQSPTHLIKTRGQQVTLRCSSQSGHNTVSWYQQALGQGPQFIFQYYREEENGRGNFPPRFSGLQFPNYSSELNVNALELDDSALYLCASSRETSGSFEQFFGPGTRLTVL.

The gene calls are TRBV28 and TRBJ2-3, with TRBD2 matching 10 bases. The CDR3 spans 15 residues. The germline CDR1 and CDR2 sequences are MDHEN and SYDVKM. With 2 bases clipped from V and 9 bases from J, the junction kept 8 bases outside the gene matches. The CDR3 DNA reads TGTGCCAGCAGTTTACCAGCGGGAGGGGGCCTCACGCAGTATTTT. As protein: CASSLPAGGGLTQYF. The whole variable domain, filled in from reference TRBV28 and TRBJ2-3, reads DVKVTQSSRYLVKRTGEKVFLECVQDMDHENMFWYRQDPGLGLRLIYFSYDVKMKEKGDIPEGYSVSREKKERFSLILESASTNQTSMYLCASSLPAGGGLTQYFGPGTRLTVL.

The chain carries TRBV18 and TRBJ2-2; D is ambiguous. CDR3 size: 11 residues. Trimming cost V 8 bases and J 1 base, with 2 bases left between them. Germline CDR1 KGHSH, CDR2 LQKENI. For the CDR3, the DNA is TGTGCCAGCCAGAACACCGGGGAGCTGTTTTTT. Translating it yields CASQNTGELFF.

This clone was detected once. The gene calls are TRBV27 and TRBJ1-5; 7 bases are shared with TRBD1. The trim removed 5 bases at V and 4 bases at J, leaving 5 bases unmatched. Germline V gene sequence: CDR1 MNHEY, CDR2 SMNVEV (reference sequence). This CDR3 contains 14 residues. The CDR3 protein is CASSPDRSNQPQHF. The CDR3 DNA sequence: TGTGCCAGCAGTCCGGACAGGTCGAATCAGCCCCAGCATTTT.

The CDR3 sequence is CASSQVSGPLNTEAFF. In DNA form, the CDR3 reads TGTGCCAGCAGCCAAGTTTCAGGGCCGTTAAACACTGAAGCTTTCTTT. V gene TRBV3-1 (or the pseudogene TRBV3-2) combines with J gene TRBJ1-1; maybe TRBD1 (5 bases). Germline V gene sequence: CDR1 LGHDT, CDR2 YNNKEL (reference sequence). This CDR3 spans 16 amino acids. The V end lost 1 base, the J end lost 2 bases, and 14 bases lay between the germline ends.

CDR3 in DNA: TGTGCCAGCAGATCCGGGACAGGGGGCAATCAGCCCCAGCATTTT. Translated: CASRSGTGGNQPQHF. J is TRBJ1-5 and V is TRBV6-6; 10 bases match TRBD1. The CDR3 sequence is 15 residues long. Germline CDR1 is MNHNY and CDR2 is SVGAGI (reference sequence). V shed 6 bases and J 2 bases; nucleotides not matched to a gene: 4.

CDR3 sequence (DNA): TGTGCCAGCAGTTTAGACAGGGTCTATGGCTACACCTTC. It codes for CASSLDRVYGYTF. The V and J genes are TRBV28 and TRBJ1-2, with 7 bases identical to TRBD1. Germline V gives CDR1 MDHEN, CDR2 SYDVKM. J gave up 4 bases and V 2 bases, and 1 base lay outside the gene matches. This CDR3 has 13 residues.

The chain joins TRBV21-1 to TRBJ2-7; TRBD2 was called by the table and not checked on the DNA. TRBV21-1 is a listed pseudogene. This CDR3 spans 12 amino acids. DNA for the CDR3: TGTGCCACCGGGACTTCCATCTACGAGCAGTACTTC. Protein product: CATGTSIYEQYF.

CDR3 nucleotide sequence: TGTGCCACCAGCAGAGGGGTGACAGGGGGCACGACAGATACGCAGTATTTT. It codes for CATSRGVTGGTTDTQYF. The V and J genes are TRBV15 and TRBJ2-3, with 10 bases matching TRBD1. CDR1 and CDR2 from the germline V gene are LNHNV and YYDKDF (reference sequence). This CDR3 spans 17 amino acids. V lost 1 base to trimming and J lost 3 bases; unmatched junction nucleotides: 7.

This clone was seen more than once but under ten times. The rearrangement joins TRBV30 to TRBJ1-5, with unresolved D. CDR1 is GTSNPN and CDR2 is SVGIG in the germline V gene (reference sequence). This CDR3 contains 14 residues. V shed 4 bases and J shed 7 bases, with 17 bases lying between them. The CDR3 DNA is TGTGCCTGGACCCCATTCCCCTGGCAACAGCCCCAGCATTTT. It encodes CAWTPFPWQQPQHF.

The chain joins TRBV30 to TRBJ1-4; D is undetermined. CDR3 size: 15 residues. Germline V gene lookup returns CDR1 GTSNPN and CDR2 SVGIG (reference sequence). V lost 1 base and J 12 bases, leaving 21 bases between the germline ends. The CDR3 spells CAWSGSRGPLGELFF. As DNA, the CDR3 is TGTGCCTGGAGTGGATCACGGGGTCCCTTAGGAGAACTGTTTTTT.

The chain is built from TRBV12-3 or TRBV12-4 and TRBJ2-7; the match to TRBD1 covers 7 bases. V was pared by 7 bases and J by 5 bases, with 8 bases of the junction left unmatched. CDR3 size: 13 residues. CDR3 residues: CASKRGQAHEQYF. The CDR3 DNA sequence: TGTGCCAGCAAAAGAGGACAGGCCCACGAGCAGTACTTC.

The chain recombines TRBV19 with TRBJ2-5; 7 bases map to TRBD2. The CDR3 has 14 residues. Looked up from germline, CDR1 is LNHDA and CDR2 is SQIVND (reference sequence). J gave up 7 bases and V 1 base, and 6 bases lay outside the gene matches. As DNA, the CDR3 is TGTGCCAGTAGTATAGGCGGGGGAGACAGGACCCAGTACTTC. It codes for CASSIGGGDRTQYF.

The table lists this clone with a few counts. V gene TRBV28 combines with J gene TRBJ2-5; D is undetermined. Germline V gene data show CDR1 as MDHEN and CDR2 as SYDVKM. CDR3 length: 12 residues. Trimming removed 7 bases at V and 1 base at J, with 7 bases between. CDR3 nucleotides: TGTGCCAGCACTAATCCCCAAGAGACCCAGTACTTC. It is translated as CASTNPQETQYF. Supplemented by reference TRBV28 and TRBJ2-5, the full variable domain reads DVKVTQSSRYLVKRTGEKVFLECVQDMDHENMFWYRQDPGLGLRLIYFSYDVKMKEKGDIPEGYSVSREKKERFSLILESASTNQTSMYLCASTNPQETQYFGPGTRLLVL.

V and J are TRBV5-1 and TRBJ1-6; D is possibly TRBD1 (5 bases). Germline V gene lookup returns CDR1 SGHRS and CDR2 YFSETQ. V lost 6 bases to trimming and J lost 4 bases, with 14 bases between them. The CDR3 extends over 15 amino acids. Here the CDR3 reads CASKLGTEYNSPLHF. DNA of the CDR3: TGCGCCAGCAAGCTAGGGACTGAATATAATTCACCCCTCCACTTT. Full variable domain (rest looked up from reference TRBV5-1 and TRBJ1-6): KAGVTQTPRYLIKTRGQQVTLSCSPISGHRSVSWYQQTPGQGLQFLFEYFSETQRNKGNFPGRFSGRQFSNSRSEMNVSTLELGDSALYLCASKLGTEYNSPLHFGNGTRLTVT.

The chain employs TRBV9 and TRBJ1-5, with a possible D match to TRBD1 (5 bases). The CDR3 extends over 14 amino acids. The ends were cut back, 0 bases at V and 4 bases at J, with 8 bases in the middle. Germline loops: CDR1 SGDLS, CDR2 YYNGEE. The CDR3 bases are TGTGCCAGCAGCGTAGAGGGGTGGAATCAGCCCCAGCATTTT. This translates into CASSVEGWNQPQHF.

The gene calls are TRBV6-1 and TRBJ2-1; 9 bases line up with TRBD2. V dropped 1 base and J dropped 9; count of bases not matched to a gene: 4. This CDR3 is built from 14 residues. CDR1 is MNHNS, CDR2 SASEGT, per germline. The CDR3 reads CASSEVVAGVEQFF. In nucleotides, the CDR3 is TGTGCCAGCAGTGAAGTGGTAGCGGGAGTTGAGCAGTTCTTC.

This clone was seen just once. This sequence joins TRBV7-9 and TRBJ2-7, with TRBD2 identical over 12 bases. J lost 4 bases, V lost 5 bases, and 9 bases had no gene match. The CDR3 has 16 amino acids. Germline V gene lookup returns CDR1 SEHNR and CDR2 FQNEAQ (reference sequence). The chain's CDR3 is CASSQKTSGRFYEQYF. Here the CDR3 DNA reads TGTGCCAGCAGCCAAAAGACTAGCGGGAGATTTTACGAGCAGTACTTC.

The chain combines TRBV7-9 with TRBJ2-1, with TRBD2 matching 7 bases. Unmatched junction bases numbered 5, after V lost 3 bases and J lost 3 bases. Germline loops: CDR1 SEHNR, CDR2 FQNEAQ (reference sequence). The CDR3 is 15 residues long. The CDR3 protein is CASSLARTSYNEQFF. The DNA of the CDR3 is TGTGCCAGCAGCTTGGCGAGGACTAGCTACAATGAGCAGTTCTTC.

The CDR3, as DNA: TGTGCCTGGACAAACCGGGACAGGGGATTCTATGGCTACACCTTC. Its translation is CAWTNRDRGFYGYTF. The chain joins TRBV30 to TRBJ1-2; TRBD1 agrees at 10 bases. Germline CDR1 GTSNPN, CDR2 SVGIG (reference sequence). The V segment lost 4 bases and the J segment 4 bases; nucleotides outside the gene matches: 9. The CDR3 spans 15 residues.